The T cell receptor beta chain described here comes from a study of control samples from healthy donors and cancer patients. The CDR3 runs 17 residues. V lost 2 bases, J lost 4 bases, and 8 bases stayed unmatched. Germline CDR1 and CDR2: SGHTA and FQGTGA. Sequencing used immunoSEQ multiplex PCR; TCRdb keeps in-frame clones, though not all of them. Of 400,000 to 450,000 clones listed, 90% are singletons. This rearrangement joins TRBV7-3 to TRBJ2-6, with TRBD1 matching 7 bases. The receptor was derived from a middle-aged man with head and neck cancer. The sample comprised PBMCs. The CDR3, as DNA: TGTGCCAGCAGCTTACAACGACAGGGAACCGGGGCCAACGTCCTGACTTTC. Protein sequence: CASSLQRQGTGANVLTF.